This T cell receptor (beta chain) was obtained from a study of T cells after yellow fever vaccination. TCRdb passed the 5' RACE reads through MiXCR, listing each CDR3 protein once. The sample records under 150,000 distinct CDR3 sequences, approximately 16% being singletons. This clonotype was seen more than once but under ten times. Deletions cut 4 bases from V and 2 bases from J, with 12 bases between. Germline V gives CDR1 SGDLS, CDR2 YYNGEE. The CDR3 covers 14 residues. The clonotype originates from a man in his late teens or twenties who received the YFV17D yellow fever vaccine. Material: CD8+ T cells sorted from PBMCs, obtained 5 days after the yellow fever booster vaccination. This chain uses TRBV9 with TRBJ1-1; D unresolved. DNA for the CDR3: TGTGCCAGCAGCCAAGGCGGGTCTAACACTGAAGCTTTCTTT. Its translation is CASSQGGSNTEAFF.